This entry lists 15 T cell receptor beta chains sequenced from one sample in a study of cytomegalovirus exposure and HLA in healthy donors. PCR amplification relied on 60 Vbeta primers (plus 13 Jbeta primers). Data came from immunoSEQ multiplex PCR; TCRdb stores just in-frame clones and leaves some out. Found here are about 120,000 clones, 55% to 75% of them singletons; the top ten hold roughly 9.8%. The material sequenced was PBMCs. Every receptor here comes from a woman in her thirties or forties in good health and CMV-seropositive.

The rearrangement links TRBV5-4 to TRBJ2-5; perhaps TRBD2 as D (5 bases). CDR1 SGHNT and CDR2 YYREEE come from the germline V gene (reference sequence). With 3 bases removed from V and 4 bases from J, the gap between germline ends came to 19 bases. This CDR3 is 16 amino acids long. This CDR3 reads CASSSLSAALRETQYF. CDR3 bases: TGTGCCAGCAGCTCCCTCTCAGCGGCGTTAAGAGAGACCCAGTACTTC. The variable domain in full, with the rest retrieved from reference TRBV5-4 and TRBJ2-5, is ETGVTQSPTHLIKTRGQQVTLRCSSQSGHNTVSWYQQALGQGPQFIFQYYREEENGRGNFPPRFSGLQFPNYSSELNVNALELDDSALYLCASSSLSAALRETQYFGPGTRLLVL.

The chain has TRBV4-3 and TRBJ2-2; 13 bases agree with TRBD2. The CDR3 sequence is 19 residues long. Looked up from germline, CDR1 is LGHNA and CDR2 is YSLEER. The J segment lost 5 bases and the V segment lost 4 bases, leaving 13 bases of the junction unmatched. CDR3 sequence reads: CASSPYRGTSGRGTGELFF. The DNA of the CDR3 is TGCGCCAGCAGCCCGTATCGGGGTACTAGCGGGAGGGGGACCGGGGAGCTGTTTTTT.

The chain combines TRBV5-4 with TRBJ2-3, with D tentatively TRBD2 (6 bases). Germline-derived CDR1 and CDR2 are SGHNT and YYREEE (reference sequence). With 5 bases removed from V and 5 bases from J, the gap between germline ends came to 24 bases. The CDR3 is 17 amino acids. The CDR3 region is CASRNPPGLEERDTQYF. The CDR3, as DNA: TGTGCCAGCAGGAATCCCCCGGGACTCGAGGAGAGAGATACGCAGTATTTT.

The CDR3 DNA reads TGCGCCAGCAGCTTTACAGCGGGAACCGGGGAGCTGTTTTTT. Protein product: CASSFTAGTGELFF. This chain joins TRBV5-1 and TRBJ2-2; 7 positions match TRBD2. CDR1 and CDR2 (germline): SGHRS, YFSETQ. The trim removed 2 bases at V and 5 bases at J, leaving 3 bases unmatched. CDR3 length: 14 residues. Filled out from reference TRBV5-1 and TRBJ2-2, the complete variable domain reads KAGVTQTPRYLIKTRGQQVTLSCSPISGHRSVSWYQQTPGQGLQFLFEYFSETQRNKGNFPGRFSGRQFSNSRSEMNVSTLELGDSALYLCASSFTAGTGELFFGEGSRLTVL.

This clone appeared once. This chain links TRBV7-9 with TRBJ1-3, with 7 positions matching TRBD1. V lost 1 base, J lost 2 bases, and 5 bases stayed unmatched. CDR3 length: 16 amino acids. CDR1 and CDR2 from the germline V gene are SEHNR and FQNEAQ (reference sequence). CDR3 coding DNA: TGTGCCAGCAGCTTAGGCCTGGGACAGACTGGAAACACCATATATTTT. Amino acid sequence: CASSLGLGQTGNTIYF.

This chain uses TRBV27 with TRBJ2-1; 11 nucleotides agree with TRBD2. The CDR3 spans 16 residues. CDR1 and CDR2 (germline): MNHEY, SMNVEV (reference sequence). The trim removed 1 base at V and 5 bases at J, leaving 4 bases unmatched. The CDR3 region is CASSLFSGRGNNEQFF. The CDR3 region has the DNA TGTGCCAGCAGTTTATTTAGCGGGAGGGGTAACAATGAGCAGTTCTTC.

This chain joins TRBV19 and TRBJ1-1; D remains ambiguous. The germline V gene has CDR1 LNHDA and CDR2 SQIVND (reference sequence). This CDR3 comprises 15 residues. V lost 3 bases to trimming and J lost 3 bases, with 14 bases between them. The CDR3 here is CASSIPGGGHTEAFF. The CDR3 nucleotides read TGTGCCAGTAGTATCCCAGGCGGAGGGCACACTGAAGCTTTCTTT. The full variable domain, in which reference TRBV19 and TRBJ1-1 provide the parts outside the CDR3, is DGGITQSPKYLFRKEGQNVTLSCEQNLNHDAMYWYRQDPGQGLRLIYYSQIVNDFQKGDIAEGYSVSREKKESFPLTVTSAQKNPTAFYLCASSIPGGGHTEAFFGQGTRLTVV.

The V call is TRBV9, the J call TRBJ2-7; D remains ambiguous. V lost 2 bases and J lost 2, with 11 bases in between. The CDR3 sequence is 14 residues long. Germline CDR1 reads SGDLS; CDR2 reads YYNGEE. This CDR3 reads CASSVGVTPYEQYF. The CDR3 DNA sequence: TGTGCCAGCAGCGTGGGCGTTACCCCCTACGAGCAGTACTTC. The full variable domain, rest sourced from reference TRBV9 and TRBJ2-7, is DSGVTQTPKHLITATGQRVTLRCSPRSGDLSVYWYQQSLDQGLQFLIQYYNGEERAKGNILERFSAQQFPDLHSELNLSSLELGDSALYFCASSVGVTPYEQYFGPGTRLTVT.

The rearrangement joins TRBV2 to TRBJ1-5; 7 positions match TRBD1. CDR3 length equals 14 residues. The germline V gene has CDR1 SNHLY and CDR2 FYNNEI. Trimming took 9 bases from V and 1 from J; bases not matched to a gene: 6. CDR3 loop: CARSDRASNQPQHF. The CDR3 nucleotides read TGTGCCAGATCCGACAGGGCCAGCAATCAGCCCCAGCATTTT.

The chain links TRBV27 to TRBJ2-7; 8 bases fit TRBD2. The V and J ends lost 2 bases and 0 bases, in that order; junction bases with no gene match: 3. The CDR3 loop spans 15 amino acids. Germline V lookup: CDR1 MNHEY, CDR2 SMNVEV (reference sequence). The CDR3: CASSLLAGNSYEQYF. CDR3 in DNA: TGTGCCAGCAGTTTACTAGCGGGTAACTCCTACGAGCAGTACTTC.

The rearrangement links TRBV7-2 to TRBJ2-3; 10 nucleotides agree with TRBD1. From germline, CDR1 is SGHTA and CDR2 FQGNSA. The length of the CDR3 is 15 residues. V lost 6 bases and J lost 1; bases outside the gene matches: 4. The CDR3 DNA reads TGTGCCAGCAGGGCCGGGACAGGGGGCACAGATACGCAGTATTTT. Translation: CASRAGTGGTDTQYF.

In its sample, this clone was seen a few times. The chain recombines TRBV11-3 with TRBJ2-4, with 8 bases lining up with TRBD1. Trimming at V came to 4 bases and at J to 8 bases, leaving 4 bases not matched to a gene. The CDR3 is 13 residues long. Germline CDR1 and CDR2: SGHNT and YENEEA. The CDR3 is CASSSDRGDIQYF. CDR3 in DNA: TGTGCCAGCAGCTCAGACAGGGGAGACATTCAGTACTTC.

This chain links TRBV5-4 with TRBJ1-1; tentatively, D is TRBD1 (6 bases). The CDR3 is 13 amino acids. Germline assignment: CDR1 SGHNT and CDR2 YYREEE (reference sequence). The V gene lost 4 bases and the J gene lost 4 bases, with 11 bases spanning the gap. The CDR3 spells CASSLTGSTEAFF. CDR3 nucleotide sequence: TGTGCCAGCAGCCTTACAGGGTCCACTGAAGCTTTCTTT. Filled out from reference TRBV5-4 and TRBJ1-1, the complete variable domain reads ETGVTQSPTHLIKTRGQQVTLRCSSQSGHNTVSWYQQALGQGPQFIFQYYREEENGRGNFPPRFSGLQFPNYSSELNVNALELDDSALYLCASSLTGSTEAFFGQGTRLTVV.

The rearrangement links TRBV4-3 to TRBJ2-1; 11 bases fit TRBD2. V lost 2 bases, J lost 9 bases, and 9 bases stayed unmatched. The germline gives CDR1 LGHNA, CDR2 YSLEER. CDR3 length equals 16 residues. The DNA for the CDR3 is TGCGCCAGCAGCCAACGGGCACTAGCGGGAGCGGGTGAGCAGTTCTTC. Residues: CASSQRALAGAGEQFF.

This clone occurred once. The chain uses TRBV19 and TRBJ1-2; D gene ambiguous. The CDR3 covers 11 residues. Trimming took off 5 bases at V and 7 bases at J, with 8 bases between the two ends. Germline V gives CDR1 LNHDA, CDR2 SQIVND (reference sequence). The CDR3 region is CASSQVSGYTF. The CDR3 DNA reads TGTGCCAGTAGTCAGGTCTCTGGCTACACCTTC.